The 24 T cell receptor beta chains listed next were all sequenced from one sample in a study of blood T cell repertoires in COVID-19. Data came from immunoSEQ multiplex PCR; TCRdb stores just in-frame clones and leaves some out. The sample has about 92,000 clones; 91% are singletons. The specimen was peripheral blood. These receptors were obtained from a human donor with active COVID-19. The donor label of this sample is uncertain.

The rearrangement links TRBV6-6 to TRBJ1-1; a possible D gene is TRBD1 (5 bases). Germline CDR1 and CDR2: MNHNY and SVGAGI (reference sequence). V was clipped by 7 bases and J by 1 base, with 13 bases between them. The CDR3 has 14 residues. The CDR3 DNA is TGTGCCAGCAATTCGGGACTGCCGAACACTGAAGCTTTCTTT. It is translated as CASNSGLPNTEAFF.

The rearrangement uses TRBV7-9 and TRBJ1-2, with 7 bases fitting TRBD1. Germline CDR1 and CDR2: SEHNR and FQNEAQ (reference sequence). CDR3 length: 17 residues. The V and J ends lost 1 base and 4 bases, in that order; junction bases with no gene match: 12. The CDR3 sequence: CASSLGGTDRLSYGYTF. In nucleotides, the CDR3 is TGTGCCAGCAGCTTAGGGGGGACAGACCGCCTCTCCTATGGCTACACCTTC.

The rearrangement uses TRBV15 and TRBJ1-6; D is ambiguous. The germline V gene has CDR1 LNHNV and CDR2 YYDKDF (reference sequence). The CDR3 consists of 15 residues. V lost 2 bases and J lost 6, with 11 bases in between. CDR3 region: CATSRHRVLNSPLHF. In DNA, the CDR3 is TGTGCCACCAGCAGACACCGGGTCCTTAATTCACCCCTCCACTTT.

This clone appeared a single time. The chain carries TRBV28 and TRBJ1-1, with TRBD1 identical over 9 bases. Germline V gene lookup returns CDR1 MDHEN and CDR2 SYDVKM. V was clipped by 5 bases and J by 5 bases; unmatched bases: 9. This CDR3 is built from 15 residues. In DNA, the CDR3 is TGTGCCAGCAGTCCCCGGACAGGGGTAAAGACTGAAGCTTTCTTT. It specifies CASSPRTGVKTEAFF.

This chain connects TRBV14 to TRBJ2-1; the D gene is possibly TRBD2 (5 bases). CDR1 is SGHDN and CDR2 is FVKESK in the germline V gene. The V gene lost 4 bases and the J gene lost 8 bases, with 15 bases spanning the gap. The CDR3 has 14 residues. CDR3 nucleotide sequence: TGTGCCAGCAGCCCCTCTAGGGTGCGGGATGAGCAGTTCTTC. It specifies CASSPSRVRDEQFF.

J is TRBJ2-5 and V is TRBV2, with 7 nucleotides matching TRBD1. The germline V gene encodes CDR1 SNHLY and CDR2 FYNNEI. The J segment lost 4 bases and the V segment lost 5 bases, leaving 1 base of the junction unmatched. The CDR3 length is 12 residues. The CDR3 loop reads CASSRDRETQYF. The CDR3 coding sequence is TGTGCCAGCAGTCGGGACAGAGAGACCCAGTACTTC.

The CDR3 nucleotides read TGTGCCAGCAGCTTAGGGGGGACTGAGCTATTGAGCTACACCTTC. Protein product: CASSLGGTELLSYTF. The chain is built from TRBV7-6 and TRBJ1-2; D is perhaps TRBD1 (5 bases). The CDR3 is made up of 15 amino acids. The V gene lost 1 base and the J gene lost 9 bases, with 18 bases spanning the gap. Germline V CDR1 and CDR2: SGHVS, FNYEAQ.

This chain uses TRBV2 with TRBJ2-3; a weak D match, TRBD2 (6 bases). V lost 1 base, J lost 4 bases, and 6 bases lay in between. This CDR3 has 13 amino acids. Germline CDR1 and CDR2: SNHLY and FYNNEI. CDR3 coding DNA: TGTGCCAGCAGTGAAGGGAGGGCAGATACGCAGTATTTT. Translation: CASSEGRADTQYF.

This rearrangement joins TRBV13 to TRBJ2-3; tentative D call: TRBD2 (5 bases). There are 13 residues in the CDR3. The germline V and J ends were trimmed by 4 bases and 3 bases, with 8 bases remaining between them. The germline V gene has CDR1 PRHDT and CDR2 FYEKMQ (reference sequence). The CDR3 spells CASSYRLTDTQYF. The CDR3 bases are TGTGCCAGCAGCTACCGACTAACAGATACGCAGTATTTT.

The V call is TRBV9, the J call TRBJ2-3; 7 bases agree with TRBD2. The CDR3 has 19 residues. The V segment lost 0 bases and the J segment 7 bases; nucleotides outside the gene matches: 20. Germline V gene sequence: CDR1 SGDLS, CDR2 YYNGEE. The CDR3 sequence is CASSVEGSSGPFPTHTQYF. The CDR3 DNA is TGTGCCAGCAGCGTAGAGGGGTCTAGCGGACCCTTCCCCACTCATACGCAGTATTTT.

The chain recombines TRBV5-6 with TRBJ2-7, with D tentatively TRBD1 (5 bases). From germline, CDR1 is SGHDT and CDR2 YYEEEE. V was shortened by 0 bases and J by 0 bases, with 7 bases between the two germline ends. The length of the CDR3 is 14 residues. As DNA, the CDR3 is TGTGCCAGCAGCTTGGGACAGAGCTCCTACGAGCAGTACTTC. Translated: CASSLGQSSYEQYF.

This chain joins TRBV7-8 and TRBJ2-7; 7 bases line up with TRBD2. Germline lookup yields CDR1 SGHVS and CDR2 FQNEAQ. V lost 5 bases and J lost 2; bases outside the gene matches: 15. The CDR3 extends over 17 amino acids. CDR3 amino acids: CASSLQGPSGDTYEQYF. As DNA, the CDR3 is TGTGCCAGCAGCCTCCAGGGTCCTAGCGGTGACACCTACGAGCAGTACTTC.

The genes are TRBV11-2 and TRBJ1-1; maybe TRBD1 (6 bases). This CDR3 contains 15 residues. Looked up from germline, CDR1 is SGHAT and CDR2 is FQNNGV. V was cut by 5 bases and J by 0 bases, with 13 bases left in between. CDR3 coding DNA: TGTGCCAGCAGCATAACCGGACAGATGAACACTGAAGCTTTCTTT. This sequence encodes CASSITGQMNTEAFF.

The CDR3 nucleotides read TGTGCCAGCAGTGAGCTGCGGGGGCCCCAAGAGACCCAGTACTTC. Its protein product is CASSELRGPQETQYF. The V call is TRBV2, the J call TRBJ2-5; tentative D call: TRBD2 (7 bases). Trimming removed 3 bases from V and 1 base from J, with 12 bases in between. The CDR3 runs to 15 residues. Germline V gene lookup returns CDR1 SNHLY and CDR2 FYNNEI.

The rearrangement joins TRBV10-2 to TRBJ2-7; no definite D call. Trimming cost V 8 bases and J 2 bases, with 19 bases left between them. The CDR3 spans 15 residues. Looked up from germline, CDR1 is WSHSY and CDR2 is SAAADI. The CDR3: CASLIANYPTYEQYF. CDR3 coding DNA: TGCGCCAGCCTCATCGCGAACTATCCTACCTACGAGCAGTACTTC.

The gene calls are TRBV11-2 and TRBJ2-5, with TRBD1 as a possible D gene (6 bases). Looked up from germline, CDR1 is SGHAT and CDR2 is FQNNGV. The CDR3 is 13 amino acids. V lost 5 bases and J 2 bases, leaving 9 bases between the germline ends. CDR3 nucleotides: TGTGCCAGCAGCCCGGACAGTCAAGAGACCCAGTACTTC. It codes for CASSPDSQETQYF.

This chain connects TRBV5-1 to TRBJ1-2; no clear D. Germline V lookup: CDR1 SGHRS, CDR2 YFSETQ. The CDR3 runs to 14 residues. V lost 5 bases, J lost 5 bases, and 16 bases lay in between. The CDR3 DNA is TGCGCCAGCAGTCAATCGGACGGGGTATATGGCTACACCTTC. This codes for CASSQSDGVYGYTF.

The chain has TRBV5-1 and TRBJ1-1, with D unresolved. Germline CDR1 is SGHRS and CDR2 is YFSETQ. The length of the CDR3 is 13 residues. V lost 0 bases to trimming and J lost 3 bases, with 6 bases between them. The CDR3 DNA reads TGCGCCAGCAGCTTGGCGGCGGACACTGAAGCTTTCTTT. Its protein product is CASSLAADTEAFF.

The chain uses TRBV10-3 and TRBJ2-1, with 8 positions matching TRBD2. The CDR3 spans 13 residues. The germline V gene encodes CDR1 ENHRY and CDR2 SYGVKD. The J segment lost 16 bases and the V segment lost 7 bases, leaving 15 bases of the junction unmatched. For the CDR3, the DNA is TGTGCCATCATTTCTGGGGCGGGGGGCCCTTCTTTCTTC. Translation gives CAIISGAGGPSFF.

The chain joins TRBV13 to TRBJ2-1; 9 nucleotides line up with TRBD1. The V segment lost 5 bases and the J segment 4 bases; nucleotides outside the gene matches: 6. Germline loops: CDR1 PRHDT, CDR2 FYEKMQ (reference sequence). The CDR3 consists of 15 residues. The CDR3 here is CASSEPGQGYNEQFF. The CDR3 DNA is TGTGCCAGCAGCGAACCGGGACAGGGATACAATGAGCAGTTCTTC.

The genes are TRBV7-9 and TRBJ2-7; D gene uncertain. This CDR3 has 13 amino acids. Germline lookup yields CDR1 SEHNR and CDR2 FQNEAQ (reference sequence). V was pared by 3 bases and J by 4 bases, with 10 bases between. The CDR3 DNA follows: TGTGCCAGCAGCTTGCCCACGGGTTACGAGCAGTACTTC. This gives the protein CASSLPTGYEQYF.

This chain joins TRBV7-2 and TRBJ1-5; D perhaps matches TRBD1 (6 bases). CDR1 SGHTA and CDR2 FQGNSA come from the germline V gene. The CDR3 runs to 17 residues. With 5 bases removed from V and 6 bases from J, the gap between germline ends came to 23 bases. The CDR3 DNA sequence: TGTGCCAGCAGCCACGCCGCGGGGGGGGGCGCGGGTCAGCCCCAGCATTTT. Translating it yields CASSHAAGGGAGQPQHF.

The gene calls are TRBV7-3 and TRBJ2-6, with D uncertain. CDR1 is SGHTA, CDR2 FQGTGA, per germline. The CDR3 extends over 15 amino acids. The V end lost 5 bases, the J end lost 0 bases, and 8 bases lay between the germline ends. This CDR3 is CASSQAPSGANVLTF. The DNA for the CDR3 is TGTGCCAGCAGCCAGGCACCCTCTGGGGCCAACGTCCTGACTTTC. The full variable domain, completed using reference TRBV7-3 and TRBJ2-6, is GAGVSQTPSNKVTEKGKYVELRCDPISGHTALYWYRQSLGQGPEFLIYFQGTGAADDSGLPNDRFFAVRPEGSVSTLKIQRTERGDSAVYLCASSQAPSGANVLTFGAGSRLTVL.

The V call is TRBV4-3, the J call TRBJ2-3, with a tentative D call TRBD2 (7 bases). From germline, CDR1 is LGHNA and CDR2 YSLEER. The V and J ends lost 0 bases and 4 bases respectively, with 17 bases between them. There are 17 residues in the CDR3. The CDR3 DNA is TGCGCCAGCAGCCAAGACCGAGTAGGGGGGGCATCAGATACGCAGTATTTT. Amino acid sequence: CASSQDRVGGASDTQYF.